Each of the 29 T cell receptor beta chains below was sequenced from the same sample in a study of CD8 T cells in ankylosing spondylitis. TCRdb re-called the 5' RACE reads through MiXCR, storing one row per CDR3 protein. The sample has about 160,000 distinct CDR3 sequences; roughly 18% are singletons. The sample taken for sequencing was blood, either unsorted or a sorted T cell fraction (not recorded which). Receptors originate from a male donor with ankylosing spondylitis or in good health (not recorded which).

This clonotype was observed many times. The chain is built from TRBV20-1 and TRBJ1-5, with TRBD1 matching 7 bases. The length of the CDR3 is 13 residues. V gave up 5 bases and J gave up 6 bases; unmatched junction bases: 7. Germline V gene sequence: CDR1 DFQATT, CDR2 SNEGSKA (reference sequence). The CDR3 nucleotides read TGCAGTGCTTTCACAGGGGATGCTCAGCCCCAGCATTTT. Protein product: CSAFTGDAQPQHF.

The sample holds a few counts of this clonotype. This chain connects TRBV4-1 to TRBJ2-1; D gene unclear. The germline gives CDR1 MGHRA, CDR2 YSYEKL. V lost 0 bases, J lost 4 bases, and 19 bases lay in between. This CDR3 has 18 amino acids. This CDR3 reads CASSQESSVVMKYNEQFF. Written as DNA, the CDR3 is TGCGCCAGCAGCCAAGAATCGTCGGTAGTGATGAAGTACAATGAGCAGTTCTTC.

J is TRBJ2-7 and V is TRBV29-1; the match to TRBD2 covers 7 bases. V shed 3 bases, J shed 5 bases, and the junction held 7 bases outside the gene matches. CDR1 and CDR2 (germline): SQVTM, ANQGSEA. This CDR3 has 13 amino acids. The CDR3 nucleotides are TGCAGCGTTGACGCGGGAGTGGGGAACGAGCAGTACTTC. It specifies CSVDAGVGNEQYF.

The V gene is TRBV10-3, the J gene TRBJ2-5; D unresolved. This CDR3 comprises 12 residues. The V gene lost 0 bases and the J gene lost 7 bases, with 6 bases spanning the gap. The germline CDR1 and CDR2 sequences are ENHRY and SYGVKD. The CDR3 DNA follows: TGTGCCATCAGTGAGTCCCCGGTGACCCAGTACTTC. This translates into CAISESPVTQYF.

This clonotype was detected many times. V and J are TRBV20-1 and TRBJ1-1; 7 nucleotides line up with TRBD1. The CDR3 runs to 12 residues. The V segment lost 6 bases and the J segment 6 bases; nucleotides outside the gene matches: 7. Per the germline V gene, CDR1 is DFQATT and CDR2 is SNEGSKA (reference sequence). In nucleotides, the CDR3 is TGCAGTGCCCCTAACAGGGGAGCTGAAGCTTTCTTT. Amino acids: CSAPNRGAEAFF.

The J gene is TRBJ2-7, the V gene TRBV12-5; D is unresolved. V lost 6 bases to trimming and J lost 3 bases, with 18 bases between them. Germline V gene sequence: CDR1 LGHNT, CDR2 FRNRAP. CDR3 size: 15 residues. CDR3 region: CASGIDNRFLYEQYF. The CDR3 DNA reads as TGTGCTAGTGGCATCGACAATCGGTTCCTCTACGAGCAGTACTTC.

This clonotype came up a few times. The CDR3 DNA reads TGCAGTGCTAGAGATCCTAGCGTTGGAACCGGGGAGCTGTTTTTT. Amino acids: CSARDPSVGTGELFF. V is TRBV20-1 and J is TRBJ2-2; D perhaps matches TRBD2 (6 bases). Germline CDR1 DFQATT, CDR2 SNEGSKA (reference sequence). The CDR3 runs 15 residues. V gave up 0 bases and J gave up 5 bases, with 13 bases separating them.

The table lists this clonotype with many counts. V is TRBV24-1 and J is TRBJ2-1, with a tentative D call TRBD2 (6 bases). CDR3 length equals 15 residues. V dropped 0 bases and J dropped 3 bases, with 8 bases sitting between them. Germline V gene sequence: CDR1 KGHDR, CDR2 SFDVKD. The CDR3 is CATSDLGDFYNEQFF. CDR3 DNA: TGTGCCACCAGTGATTTGGGGGACTTCTACAATGAGCAGTTCTTC.

The table lists this clonotype with a few counts. V and J are TRBV20-1 and TRBJ2-2, with 8 bases lining up with TRBD1. CDR3 length: 15 residues. V lost 3 bases to trimming and J lost 4 bases; unmatched junction nucleotides: 7. Germline loops: CDR1 DFQATT, CDR2 SNEGSKA (reference sequence). CDR3 sequence (DNA): TGCAGTGCTAGGCCGGGACAGGATTCCACCGGGGAGCTGTTTTTT. It is translated as CSARPGQDSTGELFF.

This chain uses TRBV20-1 with TRBJ2-3, with D tentatively TRBD2 (5 bases). There are 13 residues in the CDR3. V lost 0 bases, J lost 6 bases, and 10 bases lay in between. Germline CDR1 is DFQATT and CDR2 is SNEGSKA (reference sequence). CDR3: CSARDAGGDTQYF. The CDR3 region has the DNA TGCAGTGCTAGAGATGCGGGTGGGGATACGCAGTATTTT.

The chain recombines TRBV5-1 with TRBJ2-3; D not resolved. The CDR3 runs to 15 residues. Germline V gene lookup returns CDR1 SGHRS and CDR2 YFSETQ. V lost 0 bases, J lost 2 bases, and 10 bases lay in between. CDR3 DNA sequence: TGCGCCAGCAGCTTGGACGGCTATAACACAGATACGCAGTATTTT. Amino acids: CASSLDGYNTDTQYF. Filled out from reference TRBV5-1 and TRBJ2-3, the complete variable domain reads KAGVTQTPRYLIKTRGQQVTLSCSPISGHRSVSWYQQTPGQGLQFLFEYFSETQRNKGNFPGRFSGRQFSNSRSEMNVSTLELGDSALYLCASSLDGYNTDTQYFGPGTRLTVL.

CDR3 residues: CASSLVRGGEGYTF. The CDR3, as DNA: TGTGCCAGCAGCTTAGTCCGGGGTGGTGAAGGCTACACCTTC. This chain links TRBV11-2 with TRBJ1-2; D gene uncertain. Germline CDR1 reads SGHAT; CDR2 reads FQNNGV. The V and J ends lost 1 base and 8 bases respectively, with 14 bases between them. CDR3 size: 14 residues.

As for this clonotype: A read error may produce the germline difference seen at one junction end. The chain joins TRBV6-1 to TRBJ1-4; unclear D gene. This CDR3 has 14 amino acids. CDR1 is MNHNS and CDR2 is SASEGT in the germline V gene. The CDR3 DNA is TGTGTCAGCAAGCAAACAGCTCTTAATGAAAAACTGTTTTTT. Its protein product is CVSKQTALNEKLFF.

V usage is TRBV20-1 and J usage is TRBJ2-1, with D perhaps matching TRBD2 (5 bases). The germline V gene has CDR1 DFQATT and CDR2 SNEGSKA (reference sequence). This CDR3 comprises 16 residues. The V end lost 0 bases, the J end lost 2 bases, and 14 bases lay between the germline ends. CDR3 nucleotide sequence: TGCAGTGCTAGAGATTTGGGAGCGAGCGCCTACAATGAGCAGTTCTTC. It is translated as CSARDLGASAYNEQFF.

A few counts support this clonotype. In nucleotides, the CDR3 is TGTGCCAGTAGTCCGACAGGGCTCTATGGCTACACCTTC. Protein product: CASSPTGLYGYTF. V gene TRBV19 combines with J gene TRBJ1-2; 7 positions agree with TRBD1. Germline lookup yields CDR1 LNHDA and CDR2 SQIVND (reference sequence). V was pared by 5 bases and J by 4 bases, with 4 bases of the junction left unmatched. This CDR3 is built from 13 residues.

There are many counts of this clonotype. The V call is TRBV7-6, the J call TRBJ2-2; 12 bases match TRBD2. The V gene's germline CDR1 is SGHVS and CDR2 FNYEAQ. The CDR3 extends over 20 amino acids. The V segment lost 3 bases and the J segment 1 base; nucleotides outside the gene matches: 12. The CDR3 spells CASSFRPGTSGFLNTGELFF. The CDR3 DNA sequence: TGTGCCAGCAGCTTTCGCCCCGGGACTAGCGGGTTTTTGAACACCGGGGAGCTGTTTTTT. Supplemented by reference TRBV7-6 and TRBJ2-2, the full variable domain reads GAGVSQSPRYKVTKRGQDVALRCDPISGHVSLYWYRQALGQGPEFLTYFNYEAQQDKSGLPNDRFSAERPEGSISTLTIQRTEQRDSAMYRCASSFRPGTSGFLNTGELFFGEGSRLTVL.

V and J are TRBV6-2 or TRBV6-3 and TRBJ2-7; a possible D gene is TRBD2 (5 bases). Deletions cut 7 bases from V and 5 bases from J, with 18 bases between. This CDR3 is 14 amino acids long. CDR1 and CDR2 from the germline V gene are MNHEY and SVGEGT. The CDR3 coding sequence is TGTGCCAGCACCCAGCGGTACAGATTTAACGAGCAGTACTTC. Its translation is CASTQRYRFNEQYF.

This clonotype was seen repeatedly, ten times or more. This sequence joins TRBV20-1 and TRBJ2-5; D ambiguous. The CDR3 loop spans 11 amino acids. V was trimmed by 6 bases and J by 4 bases, leaving 9 bases between them. Germline CDR1 DFQATT, CDR2 SNEGSKA (reference sequence). The DNA for the CDR3 is TGCAGTGCCTTTGTACGAGAGACCCAGTACTTC. As protein: CSAFVRETQYF.

This clonotype was observed a few times. This chain joins TRBV30 and TRBJ2-2; D is undetermined. CDR3 length equals 13 residues. V was trimmed by 0 bases and J by 9 bases, leaving 11 bases between them. The germline gives CDR1 GTSNPN, CDR2 SVGIG (reference sequence). The CDR3 sequence is CAWSVQLQRELFF. CDR3 nucleotide sequence: TGTGCCTGGAGTGTACAGTTGCAGAGGGAGCTGTTTTTT.

V usage is TRBV20-1 and J usage is TRBJ1-1; D is uncertain. V was clipped by 3 bases and J by 0 bases, with 11 bases between them. CDR3 length: 14 amino acids. Germline-derived CDR1 and CDR2 are DFQATT and SNEGSKA (reference sequence). CDR3 region: CSARVGSLNTEAFF. CDR3 bases: TGCAGTGCTAGGGTCGGCAGCCTGAACACTGAAGCTTTCTTT.

There are many counts of this clonotype. This sequence joins TRBV10-3 and TRBJ2-1, with TRBD2 matching over 7 bases. CDR3 length: 17 amino acids. The germline V gene has CDR1 ENHRY and CDR2 SYGVKD. V lost 11 bases, J lost 0 bases, and 16 bases stayed unmatched. DNA for the CDR3: TGTGCCTGTACCGGGACTACCGCCGGAAACTCCTACAATGAGCAGTTCTTC. As protein: CACTGTTAGNSYNEQFF.

This clonotype was seen a few times. This sequence joins TRBV29-1 and TRBJ2-7; TRBD1 aligns across 9 bases. The V gene end was trimmed by 6 bases and the J gene end by 5 bases; junction bases not matched to a gene: 8. CDR1 SQVTM and CDR2 ANQGSEA come from the germline V gene. CDR3 length: 13 residues. CDR3 sequence: CSVLPGQGHEQYF. CDR3 bases: TGCAGCGTCCTGCCGGGACAGGGTCACGAGCAGTACTTC.

This clonotype was counted only a few times. The rearrangement uses TRBV7-9 and TRBJ2-2; no firm D call. Between the trimmed V and J ends, which lost 5 bases and 0 bases, there was a span of 13 bases. In germline, CDR1 is SEHNR, CDR2 FQNEAQ (reference sequence). The CDR3 runs to 16 residues. The CDR3 nucleotides are TGTGCCAGCAGCGTAATGTCGGCGGCGAACACCGGGGAGCTGTTTTTT. Residues: CASSVMSAANTGELFF. The variable domain in full, completed from reference TRBV7-9 and TRBJ2-2, reads DTGVSQNPRHKITKRGQNVTFRCDPISEHNRLYWYRQTLGQGPEFLTYFQNEAQLEKSRLLSDRFSAERPKGSFSTLEIQRTEQGDSAMYLCASSVMSAANTGELFFGEGSRLTVL.

This clonotype appeared many times. The chain combines TRBV20-1 with TRBJ2-6; possibly TRBD1 or TRBD2 for D (5 bases each). Germline assignment: CDR1 DFQATT and CDR2 SNEGSKA (reference sequence). V was shortened by 2 bases and J by 12 bases, with 8 bases between the two germline ends. The CDR3 extends over 11 amino acids. The chain's CDR3 is CSARSGPVLTF. Here the CDR3 DNA reads TGCAGTGCTAGATCGGGGCCCGTCCTGACTTTC.

This clonotype was recorded at least ten times. The chain carries TRBV3-1 and TRBJ2-1; possible D gene TRBD1, 5 bases. V was trimmed by 4 bases and J by 4 bases, leaving 17 bases between them. The CDR3 runs to 16 residues. Germline V gives CDR1 LGHDT, CDR2 YNNKEL (reference sequence). CDR3 bases: TGTGCCAGCAGCCCAGGTGACAGTTCCTTTTACAATGAGCAGTTCTTC. This sequence encodes CASSPGDSSFYNEQFF.

The rearrangement uses TRBV20-1 and TRBJ2-2; perhaps TRBD2 as D (6 bases). The CDR3 consists of 17 residues. Trimming took 1 base from V and 1 from J, leaving 16 bases between them. Per the germline V gene, CDR1 is DFQATT and CDR2 is SNEGSKA (reference sequence). CDR3 in DNA: TGCAGTGCTAGAGCTTTAGTTCGAGCGGGGAACACCGGGGAGCTGTTTTTT. Its protein is CSARALVRAGNTGELFF.

In its sample, this clonotype was seen many times. The chain combines TRBV24-1 with TRBJ2-3, with no clear D. Germline CDR1 is KGHDR and CDR2 is SFDVKD. V was cut by 0 bases and J by 6 bases, with 9 bases left in between. There are 14 residues in the CDR3. CDR3 coding DNA: TGTGCCACCAGTGATTTGATGGGGTCCGATACGCAGTATTTT. It codes for CATSDLMGSDTQYF.

This clonotype was seen more than once but under ten times. The chain joins TRBV24-1 to TRBJ2-1; TRBD2 agrees at 13 bases. Germline loops: CDR1 KGHDR, CDR2 SFDVKD. The CDR3 is 18 residues long. V was clipped by 4 bases and J by 7 bases; unmatched bases: 12. The CDR3 DNA is TGTGCCACCAGTGACGTGGACAGGACTAGCGGGAGTGAGAATGAGCAGTTCTTC. Amino acid sequence: CATSDVDRTSGSENEQFF.

The chain couples TRBV10-3 to TRBJ2-7; the match to TRBD2 covers 9 bases. This CDR3 contains 14 residues. Germline CDR1 is ENHRY and CDR2 is SYGVKD. V was pared by 4 bases and J by 3 bases, with 4 bases of the junction left unmatched. In DNA, the CDR3 is TGTGCCATCAGTGGGGTAGCGGGAGTCTACGAGCAGTACTTC. It yields the protein CAISGVAGVYEQYF.